What follows is one T cell receptor (beta chain) and its context. Germline V gives CDR1 DFQATT, CDR2 SNEGSKA (reference sequence). Between the trimmed V and J ends, which lost 6 bases and 0 bases, there was a span of 15 bases. The length of the CDR3 is 15 residues. The data were obtained in a study of blood T cell repertoires in COVID-19. Here immunoSEQ multiplex PCR was the method, and the copy in TCRdb shows in-frame clones only, minus some. The sample has tens of thousands of clones; approximately 79% are singletons. The sequenced sample was peripheral blood. J is TRBJ1-3 and V is TRBV20-1, with D perhaps matching TRBD1 (6 bases). The clonotype comes from a man aged 70-80 years with COVID-19, enrolled during active disease. As DNA, the CDR3 is TGCAGTGCAAGTGGGGGGCCGTTCTCTGGAAACACCATATATTTT. Amino acids: CSASGGPFSGNTIYF.